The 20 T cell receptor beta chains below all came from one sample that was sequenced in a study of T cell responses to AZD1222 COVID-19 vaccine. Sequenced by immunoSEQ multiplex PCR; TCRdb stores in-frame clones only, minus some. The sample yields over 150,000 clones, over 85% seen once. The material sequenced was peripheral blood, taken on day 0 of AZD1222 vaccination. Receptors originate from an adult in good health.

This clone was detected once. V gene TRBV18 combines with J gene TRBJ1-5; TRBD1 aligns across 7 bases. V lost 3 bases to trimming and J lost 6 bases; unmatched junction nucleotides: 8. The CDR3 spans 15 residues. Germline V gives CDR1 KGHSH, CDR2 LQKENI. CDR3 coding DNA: TGTGCCAGCTCACCGGGTACAGGGGCAGGTCAGCCCCAGCATTTT. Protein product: CASSPGTGAGQPQHF.

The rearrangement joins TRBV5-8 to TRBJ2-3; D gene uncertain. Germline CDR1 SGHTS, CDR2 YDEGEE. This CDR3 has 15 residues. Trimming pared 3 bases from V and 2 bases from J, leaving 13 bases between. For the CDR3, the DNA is TGTGCCAGCAGCTGGCCGGGCCACGCCACAGATACGCAGTATTTT. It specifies CASSWPGHATDTQYF.

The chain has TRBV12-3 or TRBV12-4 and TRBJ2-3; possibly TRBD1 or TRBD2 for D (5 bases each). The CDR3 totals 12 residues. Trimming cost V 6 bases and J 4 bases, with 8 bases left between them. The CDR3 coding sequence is TGTGCCAGCAGGCGAGGGGCAGATACGCAGTATTTT. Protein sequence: CASRRGADTQYF.

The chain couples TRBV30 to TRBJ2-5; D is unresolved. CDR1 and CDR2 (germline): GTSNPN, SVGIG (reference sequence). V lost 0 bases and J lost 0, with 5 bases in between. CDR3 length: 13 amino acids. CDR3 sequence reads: CAWSVSHQETQYF. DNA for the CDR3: TGTGCCTGGAGTGTGTCCCACCAAGAGACCCAGTACTTC.

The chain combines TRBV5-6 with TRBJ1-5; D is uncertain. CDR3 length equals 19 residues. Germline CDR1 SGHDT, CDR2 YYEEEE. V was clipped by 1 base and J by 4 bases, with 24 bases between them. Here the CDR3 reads CASSLSGRGYQWMNQPQHF. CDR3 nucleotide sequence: TGTGCCAGCAGCTTGAGTGGTAGAGGCTACCAATGGATGAATCAGCCCCAGCATTTT.

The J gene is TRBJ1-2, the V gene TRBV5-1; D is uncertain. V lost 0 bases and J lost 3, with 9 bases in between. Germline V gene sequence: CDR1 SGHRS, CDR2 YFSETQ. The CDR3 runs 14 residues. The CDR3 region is CASSLAKGYYGYTF. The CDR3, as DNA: TGCGCCAGCAGCTTGGCAAAGGGATACTATGGCTACACCTTC.

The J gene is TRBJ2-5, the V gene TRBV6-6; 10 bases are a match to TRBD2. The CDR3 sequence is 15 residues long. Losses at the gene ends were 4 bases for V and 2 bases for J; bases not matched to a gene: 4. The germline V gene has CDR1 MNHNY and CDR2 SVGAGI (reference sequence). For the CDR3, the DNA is TGTGCCAGCAGTTCTGCTAGCGGGGGACAAGAGACCCAGTACTTC. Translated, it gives CASSSASGGQETQYF.

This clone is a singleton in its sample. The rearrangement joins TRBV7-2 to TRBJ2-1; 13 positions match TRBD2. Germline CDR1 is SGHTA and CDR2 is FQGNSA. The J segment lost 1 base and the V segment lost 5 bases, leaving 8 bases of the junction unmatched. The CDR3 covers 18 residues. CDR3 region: CASSKGLAGFGSYNEQFF. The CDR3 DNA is TGTGCCAGCAGCAAGGGACTAGCGGGGTTTGGGTCCTACAATGAGCAGTTCTTC.

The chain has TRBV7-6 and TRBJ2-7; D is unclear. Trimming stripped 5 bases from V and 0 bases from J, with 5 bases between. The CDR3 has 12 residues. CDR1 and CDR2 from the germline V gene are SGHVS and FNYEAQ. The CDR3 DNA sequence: TGTGCCAGCAGCGACTTCTCCTACGAGCAGTACTTC. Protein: CASSDFSYEQYF. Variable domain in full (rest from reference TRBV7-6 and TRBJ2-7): GAGVSQSPRYKVTKRGQDVALRCDPISGHVSLYWYRQALGQGPEFLTYFNYEAQQDKSGLPNDRFSAERPEGSISTLTIQRTEQRDSAMYRCASSDFSYEQYFGPGTRLTVT.

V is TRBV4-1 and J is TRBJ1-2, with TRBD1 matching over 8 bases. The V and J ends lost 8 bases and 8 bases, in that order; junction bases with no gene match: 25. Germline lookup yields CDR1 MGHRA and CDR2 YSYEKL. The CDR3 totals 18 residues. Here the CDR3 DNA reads TGCGCCAGCGGTGAAACTATACGGGACAGGAGTTCCGTAGAAGGCTACACCTTC. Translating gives CASGETIRDRSSVEGYTF.

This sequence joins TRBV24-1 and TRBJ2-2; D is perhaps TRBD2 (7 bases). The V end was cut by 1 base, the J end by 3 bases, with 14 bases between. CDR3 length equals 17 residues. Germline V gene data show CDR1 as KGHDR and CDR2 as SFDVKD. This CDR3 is CATSDLGRGPDTGELFF. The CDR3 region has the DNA TGTGCCACCAGTGATTTAGGGCGGGGGCCGGACACCGGGGAGCTGTTTTTT.

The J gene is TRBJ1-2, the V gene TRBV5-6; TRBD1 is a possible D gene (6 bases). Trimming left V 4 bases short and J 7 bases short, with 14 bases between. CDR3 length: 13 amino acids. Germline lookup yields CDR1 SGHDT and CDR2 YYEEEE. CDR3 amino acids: CASSAARGVGYTF. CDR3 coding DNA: TGTGCCAGCAGCGCGGCCAGGGGCGTTGGCTACACCTTC.

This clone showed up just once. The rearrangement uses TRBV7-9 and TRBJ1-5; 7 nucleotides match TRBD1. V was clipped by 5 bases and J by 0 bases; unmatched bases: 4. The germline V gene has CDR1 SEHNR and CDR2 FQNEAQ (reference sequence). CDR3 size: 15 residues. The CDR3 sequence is CASSTNRGSNQPQHF. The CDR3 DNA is TGTGCCAGCAGCACCAACAGGGGTAGCAATCAGCCCCAGCATTTT.

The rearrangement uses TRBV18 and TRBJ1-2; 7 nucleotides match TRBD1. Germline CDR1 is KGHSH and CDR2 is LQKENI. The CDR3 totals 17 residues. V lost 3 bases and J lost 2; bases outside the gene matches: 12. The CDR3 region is CASSPAYRGQENYGYTF. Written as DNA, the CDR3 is TGTGCCAGCTCACCCGCCTATCGTGGACAGGAAAACTATGGCTACACCTTC.

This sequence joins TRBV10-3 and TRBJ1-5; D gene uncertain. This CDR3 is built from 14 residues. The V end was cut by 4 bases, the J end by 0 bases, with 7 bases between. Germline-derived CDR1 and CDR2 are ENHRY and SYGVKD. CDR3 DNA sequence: TGTGCCATCAGTGTCTCAGATAGCAATCAGCCCCAGCATTTT. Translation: CAISVSDSNQPQHF.

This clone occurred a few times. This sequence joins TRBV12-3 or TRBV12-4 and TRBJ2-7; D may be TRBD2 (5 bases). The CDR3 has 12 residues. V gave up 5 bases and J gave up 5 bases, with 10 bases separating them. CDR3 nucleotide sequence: TGTGCCAGCAGTCGCATCGGGGACGAGCAGTACTTC. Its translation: CASSRIGDEQYF.

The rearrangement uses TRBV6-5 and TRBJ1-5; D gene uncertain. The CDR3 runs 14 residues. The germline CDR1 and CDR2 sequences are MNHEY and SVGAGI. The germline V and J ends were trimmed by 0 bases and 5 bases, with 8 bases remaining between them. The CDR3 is CASSYSPLDQPQHF. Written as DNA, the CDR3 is TGTGCCAGCAGTTACTCCCCCCTAGATCAGCCCCAGCATTTT.

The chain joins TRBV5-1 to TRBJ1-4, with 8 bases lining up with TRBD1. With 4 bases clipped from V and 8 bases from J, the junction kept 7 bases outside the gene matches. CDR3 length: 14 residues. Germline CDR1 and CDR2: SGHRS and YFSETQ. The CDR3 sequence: CASSAQGAQEKLFF. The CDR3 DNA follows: TGCGCCAGCAGCGCCCAGGGGGCGCAAGAAAAACTGTTTTTT.

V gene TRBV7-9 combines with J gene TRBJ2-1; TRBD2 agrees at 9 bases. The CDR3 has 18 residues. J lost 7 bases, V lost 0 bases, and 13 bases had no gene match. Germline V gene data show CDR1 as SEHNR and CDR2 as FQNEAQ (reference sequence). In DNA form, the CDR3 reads TGTGCCAGCAGCTTAGCGCATCTAGCGGGAAGAGGAGGGAATGAGCAGTTCTTC. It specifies CASSLAHLAGRGGNEQFF.

Written as DNA, the CDR3 is TGTGCCAGCAGTCTGGGGGAGTACACTGAAGCTTTCTTT. Translated, it gives CASSLGEYTEAFF. The gene calls are TRBV27 and TRBJ1-1, with D possibly matching TRBD1 (5 bases). With 5 bases removed from V and 3 bases from J, the gap between germline ends came to 10 bases. The CDR3 sequence is 13 residues long. Germline V gene sequence: CDR1 MNHEY, CDR2 SMNVEV (reference sequence).